This T cell receptor (beta chain) is drawn from a study of radiation and T cells in renal cell carcinoma. CDR1 MDHEN and CDR2 SYDVKM come from the germline V gene. V lost 3 bases to trimming and J lost 2 bases, with 9 bases between them. This CDR3 is built from 14 residues. Stated time point: baseline pretreatment blood. Documented treatment: 15 Gy SBRT to primary tumor, nephrectomy 4 weeks later. Serial blood draws occurred at baseline and 2 and 4 weeks post-SBRT. Comment on this clone: The antigen remains unidentified.

The study's findings and limits: Pretreatment tumor biopsies were lacking, so baseline clonotypes are unknown. In blood, top tumor clones expanded by 2 weeks, shrinking by 4.

Clones were sequenced by immunoSEQ multiplex PCR, and TCRdb holds only the in-frame ones, with some missing. The top ten hold around 3% of the sample, which has 100,000 to 150,000 clones, roughly 85% seen once. The source of this sequence is a woman in her sixties with renal cell carcinoma. This sequence joins TRBV28 and TRBJ2-3; D is perhaps TRBD2 (6 bases). The input for sequencing was blood, taken from a patient whose treatment included radiotherapy and nephrectomy. CDR3 in amino acids: CASSFELATDTQYF. The DNA of the CDR3 is TGTGCCAGCAGTTTCGAACTAGCCACAGATACGCAGTATTTT.